This T cell receptor (beta chain) appears in the sequencing data of a study of blood T cell repertoires in COVID-19. Study information: Acute and convalescent COVID-19 samples came from the United States, Italy and Spain. PBMCs, B-cell-depleted T cells, or T cells provided the cDNA or gDNA that made up the material.

Generated by immunoSEQ multiplex PCR, the TCRdb table keeps only in-frame clones and is missing some. The table shows around 100,000 clones, with 80% occurring only once. Germline-derived CDR1 and CDR2 are KGHSH and LQKENI. V lost 6 bases, J lost 4 bases, and 15 bases lay in between. CDR3 length equals 15 residues. The rearrangement links TRBV18 to TRBJ2-2; D gene ambiguous. This TCR was recovered from a woman in her 70s with acute or convalescent COVID-19. The source material was peripheral blood. The CDR3 DNA follows: TGTGCCAGCTCCCTAGAGACGGGTAGCACCGGGGAGCTGTTTTTT. It yields the protein CASSLETGSTGELFF.